This TCR beta chain was found in a study of response to subunit inactivated influenza vaccine. This clonotype was counted only a few times. The antigen is not known. Germline V gene sequence: CDR1 DFQATT, CDR2 SNEGSKA (reference sequence). J gave up 2 bases and V 3 bases, and 10 bases lay outside the gene matches. The CDR3 runs to 16 residues. Findings and caveats of the study: Each seasonal influenza vaccination recruits few new T cells, the authors suggested.

In TCRdb, the RT-PCR reads were re-called with MiXCR into one record per CDR3 protein. This repertoire shows about 530,000 distinct CDR3 sequences, approximately 12% found once; its top ten account for about an eighth. This chain links TRBV20-1 with TRBJ2-5; TRBD1 matches at 9 bases. This receptor was identified in a middle-aged man who received an inactivated influenza vaccine. Sequenced here: PBMCs from blood, sampled 45 days after vaccination. The CDR3 loop is CSASPHWDRAQETQYF. As DNA, the CDR3 is TGCAGTGCTAGTCCTCATTGGGACAGGGCGCAAGAGACCCAGTACTTC.